This is a list of T cell receptor beta chains from one sample in a study of T cell repertoires in cytomegalovirus infection. In TCRdb, the reads were re-called with MiXCR into one record per CDR3 protein. Of roughly 130,000 distinct CDR3 sequences in the sample, about 10% were seen once. Sequencing was carried out using PBMCs. The origin of the receptors is a human donor in good health (CMV status not recorded). Some clones in this sample may be carry-over from other donors' samples. Each CDR3 is given with its conserved first and last residue. D genes are given only for firm matches. Clone size is given for some rows only: seen once, a few or many times, or a class if the clone is expanded.

size: many; J: TRBJ2-3; V: TRBV5-4; length: 14; D: -; CDR3: CASSFDSRTDTQYF; DNA: TGTGCCAGCAGCTTCGACTCTCGCACAGATACGCAGTATTTT
size: few; J: TRBJ2-5; V: TRBV20-1; length: 12; D: -; CDR3: CSAALDGETQYF; DNA: TGCAGTGCTGCCTTGGATGGGGAGACCCAGTACTTC
size: many; J: TRBJ2-2; V: TRBV7-8; length: 17; D: TRBD2; CDR3: CASSLRTSGGATGELFF; DNA: TGTGCCAGCAGCTTGCGGACTAGCGGGGGGGCGACCGGGGAGCTGTTTTTT
size: few; J: TRBJ1-1; V: TRBV4-1; length: 15; D: -; CDR3: CASSSPGPVNTEAFF; DNA: TGCGCCAGCAGCTCTCCAGGGCCGGTGAACACTGAAGCTTTCTTT
size: many; J: TRBJ2-6; V: TRBV14; length: 14; D: -; CDR3: CASSHLVGANVLTF; DNA: TGTGCCAGCAGCCACTTAGTAGGGGCCAACGTCCTGACTTTC
size: -; J: TRBJ2-7; V: TRBV28; length: 14; D: -; CDR3: CASIKRNGPYEQYF; DNA: TGTGCCAGCATTAAGAGGAACGGACCCTACGAGCAGTACTTC
size: -; J: TRBJ2-7; V: TRBV24-1; length: 16; D: TRBD1; CDR3: CATSPSPGTGPYEQYF; DNA: TGTGCCACCAGTCCCTCCCCCGGGACAGGACCCTACGAGCAGTACTTC
size: few; J: TRBJ2-1; V: TRBV29-1; length: 13; D: -; CDR3: CSVDEPIYNEQFF; DNA: TGCAGCGTTGATGAACCGATTTACAATGAGCAGTTCTTC
size: -; J: TRBJ2-5; V: TRBV19; length: 13; D: -; CDR3: CASSTNRQETQYF; DNA: TGTGCCAGTAGTACCAACAGGCAAGAGACCCAGTACTTC
size: many; J: TRBJ2-7; V: TRBV7-2; length: 11; D: -; CDR3: CASRGVNEQYF; DNA: TGTGCCAGCCGAGGGGTGAACGAGCAGTACTTC
size: many; J: TRBJ1-5; V: TRBV28; length: 17; D: -; CDR3: CASIDQGRQSGRQPQHF; DNA: TGTGCCAGCATCGACCAGGGGAGGCAATCAGGACGGCAGCCCCAGCATTTT
size: -; J: TRBJ2-7; V: TRBV27; length: 16; D: TRBD2; CDR3: CASSPRRGVISYEQYF; DNA: TGTGCCAGCAGTCCCCGGCGGGGGGTTATTTCGTACGAGCAGTACTTC
size: -; J: TRBJ1-1; V: TRBV19; length: 14; D: -; CDR3: CASSIGRAGTEAFF; DNA: TGTGCCAGTAGTATTGGCCGAGCGGGCACTGAAGCTTTCTTT
size: many; J: TRBJ1-1; V: TRBV20-1; length: 15; D: TRBD1; CDR3: CSATALGTGYTEAFF; DNA: TGCAGTGCTACTGCCCTCGGGACAGGGTATACTGAAGCTTTCTTT
size: many; J: TRBJ1-5; V: TRBV28; length: 15; D: -; CDR3: CASSFSSPRNQPQHF; DNA: TGTGCCAGCAGTTTTTCCAGTCCACGCAATCAGCCCCAGCATTTT
size: many; J: TRBJ2-5; V: TRBV5-1; length: 16; D: -; CDR3: CASSPGGSGVQETQYF; DNA: TGCGCCAGCTCCCCAGGGGGTAGCGGCGTCCAAGAGACCCAGTACTTC
size: few; J: TRBJ2-7; V: TRBV20-1; length: 14; D: -; CDR3: CSARDPDGYHEQYF; DNA: TGCAGTGCTAGAGATCCGGACGGCTATCACGAGCAGTACTTC
size: large; J: TRBJ1-5; V: TRBV15; length: 15; D: -; CDR3: CATSSLDSVTKPQHF; DNA: TGTGCCACCAGCAGCCTTGATTCAGTGACCAAGCCCCAGCATTTT
size: many; J: TRBJ1-4; V: TRBV5-5; length: 14; D: TRBD1; CDR3: CASSPRDRNEKLFF; DNA: TGTGCCAGCAGCCCCCGGGACAGGAATGAAAAACTGTTTTTT
size: -; J: TRBJ2-5; V: TRBV20-1; length: 14; D: -; CDR3: CSASQENYQETQYF; DNA: TGCAGTGCTAGTCAGGAAAACTACCAAGAGACCCAGTACTTC
size: many; J: TRBJ2-1; V: TRBV14; length: 16; D: TRBD2; CDR3: CASSQGVVAGTNEQFF; DNA: TGTGCCAGCAGCCAAGGGGTAGTAGCGGGGACCAATGAGCAGTTCTTC
size: -; J: TRBJ2-7; V: TRBV6-5; length: 13; D: -; CDR3: CASSSPFDYEQYF; DNA: TGTGCCAGCAGCTCCCCGTTCGACTACGAGCAGTACTTC
size: many; J: TRBJ2-7; V: TRBV20-1; length: 14; D: -; CDR3: CSARDNRGGYEQYF; DNA: TGCAGTGCTAGAGATAACAGGGGGGGCTACGAGCAGTACTTC
size: many; J: TRBJ2-7; V: TRBV7-2; length: 17; D: TRBD2; CDR3: CASSLGTSGGDLDEQYF; DNA: TGTGCCAGCAGCCTGGGGACTAGCGGGGGGGACCTTGACGAGCAGTACTTC
size: few; J: TRBJ2-6; V: TRBV29-1; length: 16; D: TRBD1; CDR3: CSVVGTGASGANVLTF; DNA: TGCAGCGTTGTTGGGACAGGCGCCTCTGGGGCCAACGTCCTGACTTTC
size: many; J: TRBJ2-2; V: TRBV20-1; length: 15; D: TRBD1; CDR3: CSAGTGTGVAGELFF; DNA: TGCAGTGCGGGCACCGGGACAGGGGTGGCCGGGGAGCTGTTTTTT
size: many; J: TRBJ2-3; V: TRBV7-6; length: 13; D: -; CDR3: CASSFAEGDTQYF; DNA: TGTGCCAGCAGCTTCGCCGAAGGAGATACGCAGTATTTT
size: many; J: TRBJ2-3; V: TRBV7-9; length: 13; D: -; CDR3: CASLLPPTDTQYF; DNA: TGTGCCAGCCTACTACCTCCCACAGATACGCAGTATTTT
size: -; J: TRBJ2-1; V: TRBV28; length: 12; D: -; CDR3: CASSRRGHEQFF; DNA: TGTGCCAGCAGCCGCAGGGGTCATGAGCAGTTCTTC
size: many; J: TRBJ2-3; V: TRBV7-2; length: 15; D: TRBD2; CDR3: CASSYSGTFTDTQYF; DNA: TGTGCCAGCAGCTATAGCGGGACCTTCACAGATACGCAGTATTTT
size: many; J: TRBJ2-3; V: TRBV28; length: 16; D: -; CDR3: CASIPWVSGSTDTQYF; DNA: TGTGCCAGCATCCCCTGGGTTAGCGGTAGCACAGATACGCAGTATTTT
size: many; J: TRBJ2-3; V: TRBV5-1; length: 18; D: TRBD2; CDR3: CASSLAPLAGGVRDTQYF; DNA: TGCGCCAGCAGCTTGGCCCCCCTAGCGGGGGGGGTCAGAGATACGCAGTATTTT
size: many; J: TRBJ2-5; V: TRBV10-3; length: 14; D: -; CDR3: CATRPSVLQETQYF; DNA: TGTGCCACCCGTCCATCCGTCTTGCAAGAGACCCAGTACTTC
size: -; J: TRBJ2-4; V: TRBV20-1; length: 15; D: -; CDR3: CSAREGDRGRAIQYF; DNA: TGCAGTGCTAGAGAGGGGGATAGAGGCCGGGCCATTCAGTACTTC
size: many; J: TRBJ2-3; V: TRBV10-3; length: 13; D: -; CDR3: CAISPGGTDTQYF; DNA: TGTGCCATCAGTCCTGGCGGCACAGATACGCAGTATTTT
size: -; J: TRBJ1-2; V: TRBV20-1; length: 12; D: TRBD1; CDR3: CSANTGGYGYTF; DNA: TGCAGTGCTAACACAGGGGGCTATGGCTACACCTTC
size: many; J: TRBJ2-1; V: TRBV11-2; length: 17; D: TRBD1; CDR3: CASSLGVWTGQGNEQFF; DNA: TGTGCCAGCAGCCTAGGGGTCTGGACAGGGCAAGGAAATGAGCAGTTCTTC
size: many; J: TRBJ1-4; V: TRBV25-1; length: 14; D: TRBD1; CDR3: CASSGQGGYGKLFF; DNA: TGTGCCAGCAGTGGTCAGGGGGGATACGGAAAACTGTTTTTT
size: few; J: TRBJ1-1; V: TRBV20-1; length: 14; D: TRBD1; CDR3: CSAMGAGGLGRAFF; DNA: TGCAGTGCTATGGGGGCAGGGGGCCTCGGTCGAGCTTTCTTT
size: many; J: TRBJ1-5; V: TRBV27; length: 18; D: -; CDR3: CASSFHLGTEDSNQPQHF; DNA: TGTGCCAGCAGTTTCCACCTCGGGACGGAGGATAGCAATCAGCCCCAGCATTTT
size: many; J: TRBJ2-3; V: TRBV29-1; length: 12; D: -; CDR3: CSVEDRGDTQYF; DNA: TGCAGCGTTGAAGATCGGGGGGATACGCAGTATTTT
size: many; J: TRBJ2-3; V: TRBV24-1; length: 18; D: TRBD2; CDR3: CATSDYTGLAGSTDTQYF; DNA: TGTGCCACCAGTGATTATACGGGACTAGCGGGGAGCACAGATACGCAGTATTTT
size: many; J: TRBJ2-1; V: TRBV2; length: 14; D: TRBD1; CDR3: CASSPARQGQEQFF; DNA: TGTGCCAGCAGTCCCGCCAGACAGGGCCAAGAGCAGTTCTTC
size: many; J: TRBJ1-1; V: TRBV4-1; length: 15; D: -; CDR3: CASSQGDAMNTEAFF; DNA: TGCGCCAGCAGCCAAGGGGACGCGATGAACACTGAAGCTTTCTTT
size: -; J: TRBJ2-5; V: TRBV6-5; length: 16; D: -; CDR3: CASSAGIRQGKETQYF; DNA: TGTGCCAGCAGTGCGGGGATCCGACAGGGCAAAGAGACCCAGTACTTC
size: many; J: TRBJ2-5; V: TRBV6-2/TRBV6-3; length: 15; D: TRBD2; CDR3: CASSYSRGGGRTQYF; DNA: TGTGCCAGCAGTTACTCGCGGGGGGGGGGTCGGACCCAGTACTTC
size: many; J: TRBJ1-1; V: TRBV7-9; length: 15; D: -; CDR3: CASSSREPGDTEAFF; DNA: TGTGCCAGCAGCTCGAGGGAACCCGGGGACACTGAAGCTTTCTTT
size: few; J: TRBJ2-6; V: TRBV7-2; length: 21; D: -; CDR3: CASSLDEIPGPTSSGANVLTF; DNA: TGTGCCAGCAGCTTAGATGAGATTCCAGGGCCCACCAGCTCTGGGGCCAACGTCCTGACTTTC
size: many; J: TRBJ2-3; V: TRBV20-1; length: 13; D: TRBD2; CDR3: CSASLASTDTQYF; DNA: TGCAGTGCTTCACTAGCGAGCACAGATACGCAGTATTTT
size: -; J: TRBJ1-1; V: TRBV29-1; length: 13; D: TRBD1; CDR3: CSVEARGPGEAFF; DNA: TGCAGCGTTGAAGCCAGGGGGCCGGGTGAAGCTTTCTTT
size: many; J: TRBJ2-3; V: TRBV5-1; length: 13; D: -; CDR3: CASSLAIADTQYF; DNA: TGCGCCAGCAGCTTGGCCATCGCAGATACGCAGTATTTT
size: many; J: TRBJ1-1; V: TRBV2; length: 19; D: -; CDR3: CASSDRVGGISGVNTEAFF; DNA: TGTGCCAGCAGTGACAGAGTGGGTGGGATCAGCGGAGTGAACACTGAAGCTTTCTTT
size: many; J: TRBJ2-5; V: TRBV7-2; length: 13; D: -; CDR3: CASSRGWGETQYF; DNA: TGTGCCAGCAGCCGGGGGTGGGGAGAGACCCAGTACTTC
size: many; J: TRBJ2-7; V: TRBV19; length: 15; D: -; CDR3: CASSALGGILYEQYF; DNA: TGTGCCAGTAGTGCCCTGGGAGGAATCCTCTACGAGCAGTACTTC
size: many; J: TRBJ2-3; V: TRBV7-8; length: 14; D: TRBD2; CDR3: CASSLAGGVDTQYF; DNA: TGTGCCAGCAGTTTAGCGGGGGGCGTGGATACGCAGTATTTT
size: -; J: TRBJ2-7; V: TRBV5-1; length: 15; D: TRBD1; CDR3: CASSPDRGSSYEQYF; DNA: TGCGCCAGCAGCCCGGACAGGGGGAGCTCCTACGAGCAGTACTTC
size: many; J: TRBJ1-1; V: TRBV12-3/TRBV12-4; length: 12; D: -; CDR3: CASSPQYTEAFF; DNA: TGTGCCAGCAGCCCACAGTACACTGAAGCTTTCTTT
size: many; J: TRBJ1-2; V: TRBV28; length: 12; D: -; CDR3: CASSSSTREDTF; DNA: TGTGCCAGCAGTTCCTCGACCCGGGAGGACACCTTC
size: once; J: TRBJ2-1; V: TRBV19; length: 14; D: TRBD1; CDR3: CASGLTGWHNEQFF; DNA: TGTGCCAGTGGACTGACAGGGTGGCACAATGAGCAGTTCTTC
size: -; J: TRBJ2-3; V: TRBV10-3; length: 16; D: TRBD2; CDR3: CAISDAGGRNTDTQYF; DNA: TGTGCCATCAGTGACGCGGGGGGGCGCAATACGGATACGCAGTATTTT